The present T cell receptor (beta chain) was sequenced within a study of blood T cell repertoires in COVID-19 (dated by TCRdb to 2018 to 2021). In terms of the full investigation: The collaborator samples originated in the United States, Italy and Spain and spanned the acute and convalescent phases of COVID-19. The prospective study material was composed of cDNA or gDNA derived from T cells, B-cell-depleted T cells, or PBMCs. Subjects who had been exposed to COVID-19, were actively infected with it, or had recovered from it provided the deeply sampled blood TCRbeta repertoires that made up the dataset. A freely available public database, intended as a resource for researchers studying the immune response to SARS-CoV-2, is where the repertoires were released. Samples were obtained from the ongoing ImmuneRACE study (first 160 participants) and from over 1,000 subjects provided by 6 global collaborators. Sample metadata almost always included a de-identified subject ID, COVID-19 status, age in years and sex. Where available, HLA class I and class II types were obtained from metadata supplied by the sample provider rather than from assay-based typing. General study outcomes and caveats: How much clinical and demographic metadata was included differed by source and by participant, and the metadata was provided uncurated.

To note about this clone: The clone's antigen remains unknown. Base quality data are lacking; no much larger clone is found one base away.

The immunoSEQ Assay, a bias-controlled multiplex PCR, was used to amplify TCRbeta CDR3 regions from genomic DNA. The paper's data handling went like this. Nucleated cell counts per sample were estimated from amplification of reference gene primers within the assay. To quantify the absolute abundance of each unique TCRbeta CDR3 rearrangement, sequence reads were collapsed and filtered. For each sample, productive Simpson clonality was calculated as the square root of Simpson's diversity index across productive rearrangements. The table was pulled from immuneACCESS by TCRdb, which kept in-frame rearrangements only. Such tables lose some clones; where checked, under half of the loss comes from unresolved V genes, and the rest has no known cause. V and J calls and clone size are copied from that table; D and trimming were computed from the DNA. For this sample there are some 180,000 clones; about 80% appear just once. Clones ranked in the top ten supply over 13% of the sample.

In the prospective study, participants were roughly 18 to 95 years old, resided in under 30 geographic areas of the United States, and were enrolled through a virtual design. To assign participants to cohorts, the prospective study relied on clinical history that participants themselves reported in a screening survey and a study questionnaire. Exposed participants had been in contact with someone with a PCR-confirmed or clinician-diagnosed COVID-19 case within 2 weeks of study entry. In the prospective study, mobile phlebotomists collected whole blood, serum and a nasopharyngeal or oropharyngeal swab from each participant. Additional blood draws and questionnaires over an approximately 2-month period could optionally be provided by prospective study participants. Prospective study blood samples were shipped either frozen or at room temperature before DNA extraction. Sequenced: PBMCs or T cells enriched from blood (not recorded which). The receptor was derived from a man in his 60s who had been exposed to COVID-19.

The sequence in DNA is TGTGCCAGCAGCAGCGACAGGGTTGGCACAGATACGCAGTATTTT. Translated, this gives CASSSDRVGTDTQYF. This chain joins TRBV7-2 to TRBJ2-3, with 7 bases matching TRBD1. CDR1 and CDR2, looked up from the germline V gene, are SGHTA and FQGNSA. V and J are trimmed by 5 bases and 1 base, and the gene matches miss 6 bases of the junction. CDR3 length: 15 amino acids, cysteine to phenylalanine. Left in the record is the CDR3 DNA by itself, 45 bases read in frame from the first base.